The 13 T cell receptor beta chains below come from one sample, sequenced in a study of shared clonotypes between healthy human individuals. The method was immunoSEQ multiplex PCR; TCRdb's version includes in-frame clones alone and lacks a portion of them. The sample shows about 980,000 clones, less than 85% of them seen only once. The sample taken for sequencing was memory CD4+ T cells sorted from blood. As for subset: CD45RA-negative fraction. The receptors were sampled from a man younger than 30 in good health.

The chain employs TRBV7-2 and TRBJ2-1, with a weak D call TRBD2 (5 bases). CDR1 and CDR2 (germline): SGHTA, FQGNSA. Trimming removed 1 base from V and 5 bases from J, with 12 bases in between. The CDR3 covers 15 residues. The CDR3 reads CASSLGRAPHNEQFF. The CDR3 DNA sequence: TGTGCCAGCAGCTTAGGGCGGGCTCCACACAATGAGCAGTTCTTC.

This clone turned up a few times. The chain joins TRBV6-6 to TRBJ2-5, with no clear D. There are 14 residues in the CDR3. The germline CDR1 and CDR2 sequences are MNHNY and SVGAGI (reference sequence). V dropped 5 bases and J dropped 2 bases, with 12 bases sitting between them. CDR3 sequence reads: CASSNPTYQETQYF. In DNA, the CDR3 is TGTGCCAGCAGTAACCCGACATATCAAGAGACCCAGTACTTC.

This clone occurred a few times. CDR3 residues: CASSAGGAGDTQYF. CDR3 coding DNA: TGTGCCAGCAGTGCGGGAGGGGCAGGAGATACGCAGTATTTT. This rearrangement joins TRBV2 to TRBJ2-3, with 8 bases identical to TRBD2. J lost 5 bases, V lost 4 bases, and 5 bases had no gene match. Germline CDR1 and CDR2: SNHLY and FYNNEI. The CDR3 is made up of 14 amino acids.

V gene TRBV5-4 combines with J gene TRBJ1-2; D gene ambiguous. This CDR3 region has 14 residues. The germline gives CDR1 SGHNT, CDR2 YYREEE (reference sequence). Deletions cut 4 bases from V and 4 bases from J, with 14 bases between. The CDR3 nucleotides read TGTGCCAGCAGCCGGGGAGGGTATTCCTATGGCTACACCTTC. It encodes CASSRGGYSYGYTF.

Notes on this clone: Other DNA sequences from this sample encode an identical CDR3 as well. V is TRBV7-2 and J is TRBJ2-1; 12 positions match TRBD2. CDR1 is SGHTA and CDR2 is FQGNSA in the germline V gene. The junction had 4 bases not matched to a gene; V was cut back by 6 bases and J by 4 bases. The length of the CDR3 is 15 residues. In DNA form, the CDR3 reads TGTGCCAGCAGTAGACTAGCGGGAGTTTACAATGAGCAGTTCTTC. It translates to CASSRLAGVYNEQFF.

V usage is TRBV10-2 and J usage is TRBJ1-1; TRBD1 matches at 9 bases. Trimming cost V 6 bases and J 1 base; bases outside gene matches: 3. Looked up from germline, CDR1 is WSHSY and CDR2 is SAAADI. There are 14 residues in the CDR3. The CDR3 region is CASRETGGNTEAFF. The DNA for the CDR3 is TGCGCCAGCAGAGAGACAGGGGGGAACACTGAAGCTTTCTTT.

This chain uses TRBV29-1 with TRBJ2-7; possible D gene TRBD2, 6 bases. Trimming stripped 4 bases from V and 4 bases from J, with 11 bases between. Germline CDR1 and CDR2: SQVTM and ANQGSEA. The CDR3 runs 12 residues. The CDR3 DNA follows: TGCAGCGTTGGTTCGGGGAGGTACGAGCAGTACTTC. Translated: CSVGSGRYEQYF.

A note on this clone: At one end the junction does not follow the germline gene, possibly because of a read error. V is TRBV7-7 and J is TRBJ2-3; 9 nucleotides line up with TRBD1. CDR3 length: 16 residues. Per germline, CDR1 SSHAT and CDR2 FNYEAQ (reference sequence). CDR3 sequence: CASSPGDRAYTDTQYF. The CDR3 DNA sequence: TGTGCTAGCAGCCCTGGGGACAGGGCCTACACAGATACGCAGTATTTT.

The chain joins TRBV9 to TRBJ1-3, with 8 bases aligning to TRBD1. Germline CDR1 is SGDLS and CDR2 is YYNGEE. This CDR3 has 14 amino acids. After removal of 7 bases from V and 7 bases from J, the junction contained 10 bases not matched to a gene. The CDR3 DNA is TGTGCCAGCGGAATGACAGGGGAGGGGAACACCATATATTTT. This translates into CASGMTGEGNTIYF.

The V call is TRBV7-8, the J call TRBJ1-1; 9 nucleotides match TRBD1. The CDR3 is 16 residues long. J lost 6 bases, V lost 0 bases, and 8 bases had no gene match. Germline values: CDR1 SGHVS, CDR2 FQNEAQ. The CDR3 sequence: CASSLAQGQGHPEAFF. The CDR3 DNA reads TGTGCCAGCAGCTTAGCGCAGGGACAGGGCCACCCTGAAGCTTTCTTT.

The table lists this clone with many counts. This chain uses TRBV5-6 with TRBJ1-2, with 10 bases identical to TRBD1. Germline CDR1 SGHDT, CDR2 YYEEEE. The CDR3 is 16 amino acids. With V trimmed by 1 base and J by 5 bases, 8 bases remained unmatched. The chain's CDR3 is CASSLLDGTGVYGYTF. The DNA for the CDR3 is TGTGCCAGCAGCTTGCTTGATGGGACAGGGGTGTATGGCTACACCTTC.

CDR3 in DNA: TGTGCCATCAGCACTAGCGGCAGCACAGATACGCAGTATTTT. It is translated as CAISTSGSTDTQYF. V gene TRBV10-3 combines with J gene TRBJ2-3, with 8 bases matching TRBD2. The J segment lost 0 bases and the V segment lost 6 bases, leaving 2 bases of the junction unmatched. From germline, CDR1 is ENHRY and CDR2 SYGVKD. The CDR3 is 14 residues long.

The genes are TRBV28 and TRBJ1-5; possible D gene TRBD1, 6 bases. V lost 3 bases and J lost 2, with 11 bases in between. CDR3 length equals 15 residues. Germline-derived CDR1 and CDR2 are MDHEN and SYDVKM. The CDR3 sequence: CASSFGQLGNQPQHF. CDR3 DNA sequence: TGTGCCAGCAGTTTCGGACAGTTGGGCAATCAGCCCCAGCATTTT.